This TCR beta chain was profiled in a study of blood T cells in healthy people across ages. Study observations and caveats: TCR beta diversity was tightly associated with the proportion of naive T cells. Because donor CMV status was unknown, expanded clonotype changes were possibly confounded.

This clonotype was recorded once. Its antigen is unidentified. Isolation yielded PBMCs, at least 7 million per sample, in every case. PCR was performed a second time for roughly 7 to 11 cycles using a sample-barcoded 5' primer and a J-beta primer mix. One entry per CDR3 protein, called by TCRdb with MiXCR from the 5' RACE reads. The data show about 970,000 distinct CDR3 sequences, with just over 50% seen just once and about 22% held by the top ten. The CDR3 covers 11 residues. V was clipped by 5 bases and J by 9 bases, with 11 bases between them. Germline V gene data show CDR1 as SQVTM and CDR2 as ANQGSEA.

This chain uses TRBV29-1 with TRBJ2-1; possible D gene TRBD1, 6 bases. Sequences were obtained from blood. The sequence was obtained from a woman aged 55-69 years in good health. The CDR3 region is CSVPQGSEQFF. In nucleotides, the CDR3 is TGCAGCGTTCCTCAGGGGAGTGAGCAGTTCTTC.